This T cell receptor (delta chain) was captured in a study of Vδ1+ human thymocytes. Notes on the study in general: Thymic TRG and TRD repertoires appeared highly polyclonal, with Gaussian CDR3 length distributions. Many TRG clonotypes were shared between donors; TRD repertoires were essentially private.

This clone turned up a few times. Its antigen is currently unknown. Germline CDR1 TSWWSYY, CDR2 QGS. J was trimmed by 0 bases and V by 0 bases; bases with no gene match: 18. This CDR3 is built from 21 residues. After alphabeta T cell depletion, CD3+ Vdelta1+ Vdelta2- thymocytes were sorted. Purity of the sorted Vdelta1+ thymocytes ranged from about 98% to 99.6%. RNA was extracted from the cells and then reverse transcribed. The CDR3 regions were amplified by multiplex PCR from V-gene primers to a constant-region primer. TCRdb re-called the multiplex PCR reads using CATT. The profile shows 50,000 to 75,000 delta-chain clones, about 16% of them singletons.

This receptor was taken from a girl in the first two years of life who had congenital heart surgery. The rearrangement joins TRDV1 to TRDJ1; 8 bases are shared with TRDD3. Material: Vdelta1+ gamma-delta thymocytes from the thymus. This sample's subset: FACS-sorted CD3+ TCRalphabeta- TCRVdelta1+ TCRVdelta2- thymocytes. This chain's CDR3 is CALGELLLPVGDVGHTDKLIF. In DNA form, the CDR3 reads TGTGCTCTTGGGGAACTACTCCTACCTGTGGGGGATGTGGGGCACACCGATAAACTCATCTTT.